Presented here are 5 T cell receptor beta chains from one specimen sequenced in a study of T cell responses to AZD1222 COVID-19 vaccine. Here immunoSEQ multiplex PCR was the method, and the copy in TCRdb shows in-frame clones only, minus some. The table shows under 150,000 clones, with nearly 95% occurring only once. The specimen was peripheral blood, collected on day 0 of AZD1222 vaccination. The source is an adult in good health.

CDR3 sequence: CASSRTSGNYEQYF. CDR3 sequence (DNA): TGTGCCAGCAGCAGGACTAGCGGGAACTACGAGCAGTACTTC. The chain couples TRBV11-2 to TRBJ2-7; 12 positions match TRBD2. The CDR3 runs to 14 residues. Germline V gene lookup returns CDR1 SGHAT and CDR2 FQNNGV. With 5 bases clipped from V and 3 bases from J, the junction kept 2 bases outside the gene matches.

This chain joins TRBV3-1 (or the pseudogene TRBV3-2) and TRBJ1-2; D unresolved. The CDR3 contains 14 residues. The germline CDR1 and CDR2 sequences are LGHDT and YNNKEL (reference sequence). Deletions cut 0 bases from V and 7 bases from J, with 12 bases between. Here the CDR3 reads CASSQDHFSGGYTF. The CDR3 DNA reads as TGTGCCAGCAGCCAAGACCACTTTTCGGGTGGCTACACCTTC.

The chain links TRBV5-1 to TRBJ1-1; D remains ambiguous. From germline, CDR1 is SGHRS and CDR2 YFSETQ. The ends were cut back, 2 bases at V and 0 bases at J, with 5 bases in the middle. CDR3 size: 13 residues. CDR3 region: CASSFTVNTEAFF. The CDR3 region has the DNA TGCGCCAGCAGCTTTACAGTGAACACTGAAGCTTTCTTT.

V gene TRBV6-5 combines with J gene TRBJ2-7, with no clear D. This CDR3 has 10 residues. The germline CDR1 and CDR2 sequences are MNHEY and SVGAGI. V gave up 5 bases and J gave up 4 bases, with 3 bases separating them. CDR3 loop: CASSPYEQYF. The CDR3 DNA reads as TGTGCCAGCAGTCCGTACGAGCAGTACTTC.

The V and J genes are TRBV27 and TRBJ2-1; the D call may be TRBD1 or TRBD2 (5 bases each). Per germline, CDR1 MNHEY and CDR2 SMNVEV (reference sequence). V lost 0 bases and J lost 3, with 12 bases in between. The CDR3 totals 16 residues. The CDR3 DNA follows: TGTGCCAGCAGTTTATCGGGGACCGCAGGCTACAATGAGCAGTTCTTC. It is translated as CASSLSGTAGYNEQFF.